The entry below gives a single TCR beta chain sequence along with its context. Authors of the study amplified TCR beta CDR3 regions from RNA transcripts. The TCR CDR3 first-round RT-PCR relied on the HTBI primer set. TCRdb passed the multiplex PCR reads through MiXCR, listing each CDR3 protein once. The repertoire has 530,000 or so distinct CDR3 sequences, about 24% of them found once; the top ten carry roughly 10%. Germline CDR1 reads MDHEN; CDR2 reads SYDVKM. V shed 6 bases and J shed 1 base, with 9 bases lying between them. The CDR3 is made up of 13 amino acids. This entry belongs to a study of T cells in Graves' hyperthyroidism and ophthalmopathy.

Sequencing input: blood. The receptor comes from a young woman with Graves' ophthalmopathy. The chain recombines TRBV28 with TRBJ1-1; D is unclear. This CDR3 is CASRQYPNTEAFF. The CDR3 DNA reads TGTGCCAGCAGACAGTACCCGAACACTGAAGCTTTCTTT.